These 26 T cell receptor beta chains were all obtained from the same sample, sequenced in a study of T cells after yellow fever vaccination. TCRdb analysed the 5' RACE reads with MiXCR anew, one entry per CDR3 protein. Of under 500,000 distinct CDR3 sequences in the sample, 18% were seen once. The input for sequencing was PBMCs, taken before the yellow fever booster vaccination. The receptors were sampled from a man younger than 35 who received the YFV17D yellow fever vaccine.

V usage is TRBV2 and J usage is TRBJ1-5, with D possibly being TRBD1 (6 bases). This CDR3 spans 15 amino acids. Germline values: CDR1 SNHLY, CDR2 FYNNEI. V was shortened by 6 bases and J by 3 bases, with 15 bases between the two germline ends. This CDR3 reads CASRLDPGANQPQHF. CDR3 coding DNA: TGTGCCAGCAGGTTGGACCCAGGGGCCAATCAGCCCCAGCATTTT.

This chain joins TRBV9 and TRBJ1-2; D not resolved. This CDR3 spans 13 amino acids. The germline V and J ends were trimmed by 0 bases and 7 bases, with 10 bases remaining between them. Germline V gene data show CDR1 as SGDLS and CDR2 as YYNGEE. CDR3 bases: TGTGCCAGCAGCGTAGACAGTGCCGCTGGCTACACCTTC. The encoded protein is CASSVDSAAGYTF.

This clonotype was recorded once. This rearrangement joins TRBV6-2 or TRBV6-3 to TRBJ2-3; the match to TRBD1 covers 9 bases. The CDR3 runs to 15 residues. CDR1 is MNHEY and CDR2 is SVGEGT in the germline V gene. V lost 6 bases, J lost 3 bases, and 7 bases stayed unmatched. This chain's CDR3 is CASSIGTGRTDTQYF. The CDR3 nucleotides read TGTGCCAGCAGCATAGGGACAGGGCGAACAGATACGCAGTATTTT.

This clonotype showed up just a few times. The gene calls are TRBV5-1 and TRBJ1-1, with D possibly TRBD1 on 6 matching bases. V lost 0 bases and J lost 4, with 16 bases in between. Germline-derived CDR1 and CDR2 are SGHRS and YFSETQ. This CDR3 has 16 residues. In DNA form, the CDR3 reads TGCGCCAGCAGCTTGGAGGGGGTCGCGCAGGCCACTGAAGCTTTCTTT. It codes for CASSLEGVAQATEAFF.

The chain is built from TRBV29-1 and TRBJ1-1; 7 bases line up with TRBD1. This CDR3 is built from 13 residues. V was clipped by 7 bases and J by 1 base; unmatched bases: 6. Germline V CDR1 and CDR2: SQVTM, ANQGSEA. CDR3 amino acids: CSARGQQNTEAFF. CDR3 DNA: TGCAGCGCTAGGGGACAGCAGAACACTGAAGCTTTCTTT.

The rearrangement links TRBV20-1 to TRBJ1-5; D is unclear. This CDR3 is built from 14 residues. V lost 0 bases and J lost 4, with 10 bases in between. The V gene's germline CDR1 is DFQATT and CDR2 SNEGSKA (reference sequence). This chain's CDR3 is CSARDRNGNQPQHF. In nucleotides, the CDR3 is TGCAGTGCTAGAGACAGAAACGGAAATCAGCCCCAGCATTTT.

This clonotype has ten or more counts. One end of the junction is discordant with germline, which a read error may explain. The rearrangement joins TRBV5-1 to TRBJ1-1; D is ambiguous. The CDR3 loop spans 15 amino acids. CDR1 and CDR2 (germline): SGHRS, YFSETQ. CDR3 region: CASSLDPAGLTKAFF. The CDR3 nucleotides read TGCGCCAGCAGCTTGGATCCCGCTGGCCTCACTAAAGCTTTCTTT.

In this sample, this clonotype turned up a few times. The gene calls are TRBV18 and TRBJ1-4; 10 bases are a match to TRBD1. J was trimmed by 7 bases and V by 6 bases; bases with no gene match: 8. The CDR3 covers 15 residues. Germline V gives CDR1 KGHSH, CDR2 LQKENI. CDR3 nucleotides: TGTGCCAGCTCGGGGACCGGGACAGGGGTTGAAAAACTGTTTTTT. Translated, it gives CASSGTGTGVEKLFF.

This clonotype was seen a few times. The rearrangement links TRBV7-6 to TRBJ1-5; unclear D gene. This CDR3 is built from 14 residues. Germline lookup yields CDR1 SGHVS and CDR2 FNYEAQ. Trimming removed 5 bases at V and 5 bases at J, with 13 bases between. The CDR3 protein is CASSPILGDQPQHF. The CDR3 nucleotides read TGTGCCAGCAGCCCCATCTTAGGTGATCAGCCCCAGCATTTT. Full variable domain (remainder filled in from reference TRBV7-6 and TRBJ1-5): GAGVSQSPRYKVTKRGQDVALRCDPISGHVSLYWYRQALGQGPEFLTYFNYEAQQDKSGLPNDRFSAERPEGSISTLTIQRTEQRDSAMYRCASSPILGDQPQHFGDGTRLSIL.

The chain employs TRBV7-2 and TRBJ2-3; 7 bases fit TRBD1. The CDR3 sequence is 16 residues long. Per the germline V gene, CDR1 is SGHTA and CDR2 is FQGNSA. Trimming took 5 bases from V and 1 from J; bases not matched to a gene: 9. The CDR3 DNA is TGTGCCAGCAGCGCAGAAGGGGGCGCGGGCACAGATACGCAGTATTTT. It codes for CASSAEGGAGTDTQYF. Supplemented by reference TRBV7-2 and TRBJ2-3, the full variable domain reads GAGVSQSPSNKVTEKGKDVELRCDPISGHTALYWYRQSLGQGLEFLIYFQGNSAPDKSGLPSDRFSAERTGGSVSTLTIQRTQQEDSAVYLCASSAEGGAGTDTQYFGPGTRLTVL.

This chain connects TRBV20-1 to TRBJ2-2, with D tentatively TRBD2 (6 bases). V lost 1 base, J lost 0 bases, and 6 bases lay in between. Looked up from germline, CDR1 is DFQATT and CDR2 is SNEGSKA (reference sequence). CDR3 length: 14 residues. The CDR3 here is CSARGGANTGELFF. CDR3 DNA sequence: TGCAGTGCTAGAGGGGGGGCGAACACCGGGGAGCTGTTTTTT.

The chain links TRBV3-1 to TRBJ1-2; 8 nucleotides line up with TRBD1. V lost 3 bases to trimming and J lost 2 bases; unmatched junction nucleotides: 2. Germline CDR1 is LGHDT and CDR2 is YNNKEL (reference sequence). This CDR3 comprises 14 residues. The CDR3 spells CASSHRGLNYGYTF. The CDR3 nucleotides are TGTGCCAGCAGCCACAGGGGGCTAAACTATGGCTACACCTTC.

This clonotype was detected many times. The chain recombines TRBV12-3 or TRBV12-4 with TRBJ2-7; 10 positions match TRBD1. J was trimmed by 5 bases and V by 5 bases; bases with no gene match: 15. There are 17 residues in the CDR3. For the CDR3, the DNA is TGTGCCAGCAGTACCTATGGGACAGGGGCATTTGTCGACGAGCAGTACGTC. Its translation is CASSTYGTGAFVDEQYV.

This clonotype has only a few counts. The V gene is TRBV18, the J gene TRBJ2-1; D may be TRBD1 (5 bases). The CDR3 consists of 15 residues. Trimming left V 0 bases short and J 4 bases short, with 10 bases between. Germline V gene sequence: CDR1 KGHSH, CDR2 LQKENI. This CDR3 is CASSPPGHGYNEQFF. DNA for the CDR3: TGTGCCAGCTCACCACCCGGACACGGATACAATGAGCAGTTCTTC.

The J gene is TRBJ2-2, the V gene TRBV7-3; the match to TRBD2 covers 12 bases. V lost 6 bases to trimming and J lost 3 bases; unmatched junction nucleotides: 8. This CDR3 has 17 residues. Germline V CDR1 and CDR2: SGHTA, FQGTGA. DNA for the CDR3: TGTGCCAGCAGTAGACCTAGCGGGGGGGCTGACACCGGGGAGCTGTTTTTT. Its translation is CASSRPSGGADTGELFF.

The chain joins TRBV5-1 to TRBJ2-1; the match to TRBD2 covers 14 bases. The CDR3 is 18 residues long. Germline values: CDR1 SGHRS, CDR2 YFSETQ. The junction had 5 bases not matched to a gene; V was cut back by 1 base and J by 2 bases. Written as DNA, the CDR3 is TGCGCCAGCAGCTTGTTAGGACTAGCGGGGGGTACCTACAATGAGCAGTTCTTC. Protein sequence: CASSLLGLAGGTYNEQFF. The full variable domain, with the rest looked up from reference TRBV5-1 and TRBJ2-1, is KAGVTQTPRYLIKTRGQQVTLSCSPISGHRSVSWYQQTPGQGLQFLFEYFSETQRNKGNFPGRFSGRQFSNSRSEMNVSTLELGDSALYLCASSLLGLAGGTYNEQFFGPGTRLTVL.

The CDR3: CASSAGQGNTGELFF. In DNA form, the CDR3 reads TGCGCCAGCAGCGCGGGACAGGGGAACACCGGGGAGCTGTTTTTT. This chain connects TRBV5-1 to TRBJ2-2, with TRBD1 matching 9 bases. CDR1 and CDR2 from the germline V gene are SGHRS and YFSETQ. The CDR3 runs 15 residues. V dropped 4 bases and J dropped 1; count of bases not matched to a gene: 2.

At least ten counts were recorded for this clonotype. The gene calls are TRBV29-1 and TRBJ2-1, with 7 bases matching TRBD1. This CDR3 has 11 amino acids. Germline-derived CDR1 and CDR2 are SQVTM and ANQGSEA. Trimming at V came to 4 bases and at J to 6 bases, leaving 0 bases not matched to a gene. The CDR3 reads CSVGQGNEQFF. Written as DNA, the CDR3 is TGCAGCGTTGGACAGGGCAATGAGCAGTTCTTC.

This clonotype was detected only a few times. This rearrangement joins TRBV27 to TRBJ1-5; no definite D call. This CDR3 comprises 14 residues. V was trimmed by 3 bases and J by 1 base, leaving 7 bases between them. Germline assignment: CDR1 MNHEY and CDR2 SMNVEV (reference sequence). The CDR3 DNA reads TGTGCCAGCAGTTTGGTGTGGAGCAATCAGCCCCAGCATTTT. Translated: CASSLVWSNQPQHF.

The CDR3 reads CASSRQDRNTGELFF. CDR3 sequence (DNA): TGCGCCAGCAGTCGTCAGGACAGGAACACCGGGGAGCTGTTTTTT. The chain couples TRBV10-1 to TRBJ2-2, with a tentative D call TRBD1 (6 bases). The CDR3 loop spans 15 amino acids. Germline CDR1 and CDR2: WNHNN and SYGVQD (reference sequence). Trimming pared 5 bases from V and 1 base from J, leaving 11 bases between.

The chain employs TRBV20-1 and TRBJ2-2, with no clear D. The CDR3 extends over 13 amino acids. Trimming cost V 5 bases and J 5 bases, with 12 bases left between them. Per the germline V gene, CDR1 is DFQATT and CDR2 is SNEGSKA (reference sequence). CDR3 DNA: TGCAGTGCTCTAACCCATCCTACCGGGGAGCTGTTTTTT. Encoded protein: CSALTHPTGELFF.

This clonotype was seen a handful of times. This chain joins TRBV11-2 and TRBJ2-2, with D uncertain. Trimming stripped 4 bases from V and 1 base from J, with 13 bases between. The CDR3 length is 16 residues. Germline V gene sequence: CDR1 SGHAT, CDR2 FQNNGV. This CDR3 reads CASSSPDWKNTGELFF. The CDR3 nucleotides read TGTGCCAGCAGCTCCCCCGACTGGAAGAACACCGGGGAGCTGTTTTTT.

This clonotype was seen a handful of times. This chain uses TRBV4-3 with TRBJ2-2, with 10 bases that match TRBD1. The germline V gene encodes CDR1 LGHNA and CDR2 YSLEER. Trimming removed 3 bases from V and 7 bases from J; junction bases left unmatched: 5. The CDR3 extends over 15 amino acids. CDR3 sequence: CASSHRQGARGELFF. CDR3 coding DNA: TGCGCCAGCAGCCACAGACAGGGGGCTCGCGGGGAGCTGTTTTTT.

This rearrangement joins TRBV12-3 or TRBV12-4 to TRBJ2-3; D gene uncertain. The CDR3 has 15 amino acids. The germline V and J ends were trimmed by 3 bases and 4 bases, with 14 bases remaining between them. DNA for the CDR3: TGTGCCAGCAGTTTTAGTAGTGAAGGATCAGATACGCAGTATTTT. Translated: CASSFSSEGSDTQYF.

This clonotype was found a few times. The rearrangement uses TRBV20-1 and TRBJ1-2, with D tentatively TRBD1 (6 bases). The V and J ends lost 6 bases and 4 bases respectively, with 18 bases between them. The CDR3 spans 14 residues. The germline V gene encodes CDR1 DFQATT and CDR2 SNEGSKA (reference sequence). The CDR3 nucleotides are TGCAGTGCCGGGACAACCCAGCTTTCCTATGGCTACACCTTC. This sequence encodes CSAGTTQLSYGYTF.

The genes are TRBV7-2 and TRBJ2-3; either TRBD1 or TRBD2 may supply D (6 bases each). The germline V and J ends were trimmed by 1 base and 0 bases, with 11 bases remaining between them. Looked up from germline, CDR1 is SGHTA and CDR2 is FQGNSA. This CDR3 is 16 amino acids long. CDR3 nucleotide sequence: TGTGCCAGCAGCTTAGACAGGGAGGTGAGCACAGATACGCAGTATTTT. Translation gives CASSLDREVSTDTQYF.